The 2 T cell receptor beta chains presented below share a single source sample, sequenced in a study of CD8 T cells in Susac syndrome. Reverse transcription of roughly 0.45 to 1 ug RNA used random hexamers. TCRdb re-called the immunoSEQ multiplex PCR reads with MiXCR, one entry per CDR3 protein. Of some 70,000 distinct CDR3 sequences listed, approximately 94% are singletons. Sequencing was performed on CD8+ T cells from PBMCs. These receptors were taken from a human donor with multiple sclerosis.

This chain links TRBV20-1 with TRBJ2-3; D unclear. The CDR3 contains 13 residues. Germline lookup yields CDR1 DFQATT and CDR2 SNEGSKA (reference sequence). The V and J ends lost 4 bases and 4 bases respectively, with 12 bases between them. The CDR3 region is CSATSLGSDTQYF. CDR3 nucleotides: TGCAGTGCTACGTCTCTGGGTTCAGATACGCAGTATTTT.

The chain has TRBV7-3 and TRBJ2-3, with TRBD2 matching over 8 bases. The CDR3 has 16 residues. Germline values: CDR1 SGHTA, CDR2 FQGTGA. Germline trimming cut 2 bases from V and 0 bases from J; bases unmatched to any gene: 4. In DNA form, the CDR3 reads TGTGCCAGCAGCTTAGGCGCGGGAGGAAGCACAGATACGCAGTATTTT. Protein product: CASSLGAGGSTDTQYF.